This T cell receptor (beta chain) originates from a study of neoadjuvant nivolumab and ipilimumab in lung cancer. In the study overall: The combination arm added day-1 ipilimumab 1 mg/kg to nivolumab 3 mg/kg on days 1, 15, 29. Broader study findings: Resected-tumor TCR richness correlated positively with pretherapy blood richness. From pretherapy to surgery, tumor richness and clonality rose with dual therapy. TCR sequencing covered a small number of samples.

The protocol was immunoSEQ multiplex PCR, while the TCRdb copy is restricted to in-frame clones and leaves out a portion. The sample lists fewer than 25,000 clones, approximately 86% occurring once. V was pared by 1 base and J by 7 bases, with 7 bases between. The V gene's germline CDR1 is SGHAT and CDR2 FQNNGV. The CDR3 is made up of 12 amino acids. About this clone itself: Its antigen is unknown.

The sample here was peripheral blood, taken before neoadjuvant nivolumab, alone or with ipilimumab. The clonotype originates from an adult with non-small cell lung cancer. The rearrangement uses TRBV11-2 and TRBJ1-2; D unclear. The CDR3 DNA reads TGTGCCAGCAGCTTAGTAAGAGCTGGCTACACCTTC. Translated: CASSLVRAGYTF.